This TCR delta chain was identified during a study of Vδ1+ human thymocytes. Overall study findings and caveats: Thymic TRG and TRD repertoires appeared highly polyclonal, with Gaussian CDR3 length distributions.

Extracted RNA was reverse transcribed into cDNA. Multiplex PCR used pooled V-gene forward primers and a constant-region reverse primer to amplify CDR3s. TCRdb reprocessed the multiplex PCR reads using CATT. The sample holds 50,000 to 75,000 delta-chain clones, less than 15% seen once. Per germline, CDR1 TSWWSYY and CDR2 QGS. V dropped 3 bases and J dropped 0; count of bases not matched to a gene: 24. The CDR3 totals 22 residues. Concerning this clone itself: Its cognate antigen is unknown.

Sequences were obtained from Vdelta1+ gamma-delta thymocytes from the thymus. Indicated subset: FACS-sorted CD3+ TCRalphabeta- TCRVdelta1+ TCRVdelta2- thymocytes. The rearrangement uses TRDV1 and TRDJ1; 8 positions match TRDD2. The clonotype was recovered from a girl less than two years old who had congenital heart surgery. CDR3 region: CALGEESPTSYARGRYTDKLIF. CDR3 DNA sequence: TGTGCTCTTGGGGAGGAATCCCCGACTTCCTACGCCCGGGGACGGTACACCGATAAACTCATCTTT.